This T cell receptor beta chain originates from a study of identical twins (dated by TCRdb to the mid-2010s). As for the study more broadly: The study deep-sequenced TCR alpha and beta repertoires from monozygotic twins, unrelated adults of various ages and cord blood to test whether fetal clonotypes persist. Replicate twin experiments were performed at different times using different library preparation protocols to rule out contamination. Overall study results and their limits: Because the same donors could not be followed over many years, conclusions were based on cross-sectional statistical analysis. Invariant T cells such as MAIT and iNKT could partly confound zero-insertion analyses, though diverse VJ usage argued against this for most clonotypes. In beta out-of-frame sequences, excess twin sharing was weaker, because having fewer shared sequences lowered the signal-to-noise ratio. Abundant cord blood beta clonotypes had fewer insertions, young adult naive repertoires showed a similar but weaker trend, and memory repertoires showed no such trend. Out-of-frame TCR alpha sequences shared between twins showed an excess of low generation-probability sequences compared with coincidental sharing between unrelated individuals. In monozygotic twins, recombination models systematically underestimated out-of-frame TCR alpha sharing, but the models matched the sharing seen between unrelated individuals.

In its sample, this clonotype was seen many times. Its antigen is unknown. Nothing much larger sits one base from this clone, and base qualities are not available. Library method: 5' RACE. Sequenced using an Illumina HiSeq 2000. A universal primer binding site was added through template switching, and the final cDNA carried a unique molecular identifier so that TCR cDNA molecules could be counted accurately. First-strand cDNA for TCR alpha and beta chains was synthesized from specific primers in the conserved constant-segment region. Each cDNA library was double barcoded, with a SMART-Mk sample barcode plus Illumina barcodes, to control for contamination. TruSeq adapter sequences along with Illumina sample barcodes were introduced in two successive PCR steps. The TCR alpha and beta cDNA libraries were sequenced on the Illumina HiSeq platform using custom primers. In the paper's pipeline: Unique molecular identifiers were extracted from raw reads with MiGEC, and CDR3 positions were determined with MiXCR. For each individual, recombination models were inferred using an EM algorithm with the repgenHMM and IGoR tools. Shared clonotype analysis was performed with the tcR package in R, normalizing sharing by the product of cloneset sizes. Out-of-frame nonproductive sequences were analyzed to study raw recombination free of thymic and clonal selection effects. The public reads were reanalyzed by TCRdb: fastp trimming at Q25, MiXCR alignment, in-frame beta chains only. For every CDR3 protein sequence, its rows merge into one entry that carries the most common genes and DNA. Clone size and V and J calls follow TCRdb, not the original study. Recorded for this sample are hundreds of thousands of distinct CDR3 sequences; 6.5% to 9.5% of them occurred a single time. Approximately 2.1% of the sample belongs to the ten largest clones.

The germline V end is reduced by 10 bases and the J end by 7 bases; junction bases left unmatched: 8. The CDR3 starts with the cysteine, ends with the phenylalanine, and has 12 residues. Only the CDR3 part of the read is kept: 36 bases, read in frame from the first base. Looking up the germline V gene yields CDR1 KGHDR and CDR2 SFDVKD. Every donor in the study was a healthy Caucasian. The twin cohort comprised three pairs of female monozygotic twins, all aged about 18 to 30 years. Miltenyi CD45RO+ enrichment and human naive T-cell isolation kits were used to isolate memory (CD45RO+) and naive T cells from PBMC. These data are also associated with another study on yellow fever vaccine responses in identical twins. The second study's authors report: The authors reported that the T cell response to vaccination in identical twins appeared partly convergent and partly personalized. In identical twins, the study followed T cell clones that responded to the vaccine with precision.

The TCR comes from a woman aged 18-30 years in good health. The receptor chain draws on TRBV24-1 and TRBJ2-7; 8 junctional bases match TRBD2. Sequencing was carried out using memory (CD45RO+) T cells sorted from blood. What this sample's cell subset or site label stands for: CD45RO+ enriched T cells. The CDR3 sequence is CATSGNYGEQYF. The DNA sequence is TGTGCCACTAGCGGGAACTATGGGGAGCAGTACTTC.